This TCR beta chain was sequenced for a study of T cell responses to AZD1222 COVID-19 vaccine. Remarks on this clone: The antigen is not known.

The V end was cut by 6 bases, the J end by 5 bases, with 10 bases between. This CDR3 has 12 residues. Germline CDR1 reads MDHEN; CDR2 reads SYDVKM. Sequencing used immunoSEQ multiplex PCR; TCRdb keeps in-frame clones, though not all of them. The sample records about 160,000 clones, around 89% being singletons. Findings and caveats of the study: It should be noted that donors were predominantly white British and more often female, and clonal diversity was possibly underestimated.

The source is an adult in good health. The sequences come from peripheral blood, collected on day 0 of AZD1222 vaccination. The chain employs TRBV28 and TRBJ2-5; D might be TRBD2 (6 bases). CDR3 sequence: CASSGGVETQYF. Written as DNA, the CDR3 is TGTGCCAGCAGCGGGGGAGTTGAGACCCAGTACTTC.